The 26 T cell receptor beta chains below all came from one sample that was sequenced in a study of molecular identifiers for immune sequencing clone quantification. TCRdb fed the PCR reads into MiXCR, producing one record per CDR3 protein. The sample contains just under 650,000 distinct CDR3 sequences, about 20% of which appear only once. What was sequenced was naive CD8+ T cells from blood, with Jurkat cell RNA spiked in. Subset indicated: FACS-sorted CD8+CD4-CCR7+CD45RA+ naive T cells. The receptors originated from a human donor in good health. Some libraries in this study had Jurkat cell RNA spiked in.

The sample holds many counts of this clonotype. The chain couples TRBV9 to TRBJ2-3; TRBD2 matches 10 bases. CDR1 is SGDLS and CDR2 is YYNGEE in the germline V gene. The V segment lost 3 bases and the J segment 2 bases; nucleotides outside the gene matches: 9. The CDR3 runs 17 residues. In DNA form, the CDR3 reads TGTGCCAGCAGCGCCTTAGATGGACTAGCGGTCACAGATACGCAGTATTTT. Translated, it gives CASSALDGLAVTDTQYF. Filled out from reference TRBV9 and TRBJ2-3, the complete variable domain reads DSGVTQTPKHLITATGQRVTLRCSPRSGDLSVYWYQQSLDQGLQFLIQYYNGEERAKGNILERFSAQQFPDLHSELNLSSLELGDSALYFCASSALDGLAVTDTQYFGPGTRLTVL.

Points on this clonotype: One end of the junction fails to match germline, which may point to a read error. The J gene is TRBJ2-2, the V gene TRBV6-2 or TRBV6-3; perhaps D is TRBD1 or TRBD2 (5 bases each). This CDR3 spans 21 amino acids. CDR1 is MNHEY, CDR2 SVGEGT, per germline. CDR3 nucleotide sequence: TGTGCCAGCAGTCAACTGGGGGTCCACGACAGCCACTTCGCGAACACCGGGGAGCTGTCTTTT. Its translation is CASSQLGVHDSHFANTGELSF.

This clonotype was detected many times. The chain has TRBV4-3 and TRBJ1-1; possibly TRBD1 for D (6 bases). The CDR3 is 14 residues long. Trimming took off 1 base at V and 5 bases at J, with 11 bases between the two ends. Per the germline V gene, CDR1 is LGHNA and CDR2 is YSLEER. In nucleotides, the CDR3 is TGCGCCAGCAGCCAAGGGATACAGGGAACTGAAGCTTTCTTT. It codes for CASSQGIQGTEAFF.

Of note for this clonotype: This clone may be a read error of a much larger clone one base away. The chain carries TRBV28 and TRBJ1-1; D is ambiguous. Germline CDR1 is MDHEN and CDR2 is SYDVKM. The V end lost 1 base, the J end lost 3 bases, and 9 bases lay between the germline ends. The CDR3 runs 14 residues. In DNA, the CDR3 is TGTGCCAGCAGTTTATCTCAGATGGACACTGAAGCTTTCTTT. Protein sequence: CASSLSQMDTEAFF.

This clonotype appeared many times. V usage is TRBV28 and J usage is TRBJ2-5, with D tentatively TRBD1 (6 bases). This CDR3 region has 14 residues. The V and J ends lost 5 bases and 4 bases respectively, with 14 bases between them. The germline gives CDR1 MDHEN, CDR2 SYDVKM. The CDR3 loop reads CASSIYRASETQYF. Here the CDR3 DNA reads TGTGCCAGCAGTATCTACAGGGCTTCAGAGACCCAGTACTTC.

This clonotype has at least ten counts. The chain employs TRBV19 and TRBJ2-3, with D maybe TRBD2 (6 bases). Trimming cost V 4 bases and J 4 bases, with 12 bases left between them. Germline CDR1 reads LNHDA; CDR2 reads SQIVND (reference sequence). CDR3 length: 14 amino acids. CDR3 residues: CASSTRLEPDTQYF. The CDR3 nucleotides are TGTGCCAGTAGTACAAGACTAGAACCAGATACGCAGTATTTT.

Only a few counts were recorded for this clonotype. This sequence joins TRBV6-2 or TRBV6-3 and TRBJ2-1, with D tentatively TRBD1 (6 bases). Trimming left V 6 bases short and J 9 bases short, with 18 bases between. The CDR3 totals 14 residues. Per the germline V gene, CDR1 is MNHEY and CDR2 is SVGEGT. The CDR3 protein is CASRQGHPNGEQFF. CDR3 sequence (DNA): TGTGCCAGCAGGCAGGGACACCCTAATGGTGAGCAGTTCTTC.

This clonotype was seen at least ten times. The chain employs TRBV14 and TRBJ2-2; no clear D. This CDR3 has 13 amino acids. Germline V gives CDR1 SGHDN, CDR2 FVKESK. V was shortened by 1 base and J by 6 bases, with 6 bases between the two germline ends. The CDR3: CASSQVRPGELFF. CDR3 DNA sequence: TGTGCCAGCAGCCAAGTTAGGCCCGGGGAGCTGTTTTTT.

Notes on this clonotype: Possible read error: a much larger clone is one base away. J is TRBJ2-3 and V is TRBV12-3 or TRBV12-4; D may correspond to TRBD1 or TRBD2 (6 bases each). CDR3 length equals 13 residues. With 11 bases removed from V and 0 bases from J, the gap between germline ends came to 12 bases. CDR3 nucleotide sequence: TGTGCCGCTACGGGGGCCAGCACAGATACGCAGTATTTT. The encoded protein is CAATGASTDTQYF.

In this sample, this clonotype turned up many times. This sequence joins TRBV20-1 and TRBJ1-3, with D hard to call. V was cut by 0 bases and J by 0 bases, with 12 bases left in between. The CDR3 has 16 residues. Looked up from germline, CDR1 is DFQATT and CDR2 is SNEGSKA (reference sequence). The CDR3 sequence is CSARDSPSFSGNTIYF. In nucleotides, the CDR3 is TGCAGTGCTAGAGACTCTCCCTCGTTCTCTGGAAACACCATATATTTT.

This clonotype has at least ten counts. This chain uses TRBV25-1 with TRBJ2-4; 8 nucleotides agree with TRBD1. Trimming took 4 bases from V and 1 from J; bases not matched to a gene: 0. This CDR3 comprises 14 residues. CDR1 is MGHDK and CDR2 is SYGVNS in the germline V gene. The CDR3 loop reads CASSGQGAKNIQYF. In DNA, the CDR3 is TGTGCCAGCAGTGGACAGGGGGCCAAAAACATTCAGTACTTC.

The chain has TRBV4-1 and TRBJ2-2; TRBD1 might be the D (5 bases). V was pared by 0 bases and J by 0 bases, with 8 bases between. This CDR3 region has 16 residues. Per germline, CDR1 MGHRA and CDR2 YSYEKL. The CDR3, as DNA: TGCGCCAGCAGCCAAGATGACAGAACGAACACCGGGGAGCTGTTTTTT. Its translation is CASSQDDRTNTGELFF.

The table lists this clonotype with many counts. This chain links TRBV7-9 with TRBJ2-7; D possibly corresponds to TRBD1 (6 bases). This CDR3 spans 15 amino acids. The germline V and J ends were trimmed by 4 bases and 6 bases, with 19 bases remaining between them. CDR1 SEHNR and CDR2 FQNEAQ come from the germline V gene (reference sequence). CDR3 nucleotide sequence: TGTGCCAGCAGCTCGTCGACAGGTCCGTTGGGCGAGCAGTACTTC. This encodes CASSSSTGPLGEQYF.

Ten or more counts support this clonotype. The chain is built from TRBV12-3 or TRBV12-4 and TRBJ2-3; the D is unclear. With 7 bases removed from V and 4 bases from J, the gap between germline ends came to 9 bases. The CDR3 runs 12 residues. CDR3 sequence (DNA): TGTGCCAGCACATTCCCTTCAGATACGCAGTATTTT. This sequence encodes CASTFPSDTQYF.

As regards this clonotype: A much more abundant neighbour one base away suggests this may be a read error. The chain uses TRBV4-3 and TRBJ2-7, with D perhaps matching TRBD2 (5 bases). Per the germline V gene, CDR1 is LGHNA and CDR2 is YSLEER. V was shortened by 0 bases and J by 5 bases, with 14 bases between the two germline ends. The CDR3 loop spans 15 amino acids. This CDR3 reads CASSQESGFNHEQYF. In DNA form, the CDR3 reads TGCGCCAGCAGCCAAGAATCGGGGTTTAACCACGAGCAGTACTTC.

In its sample, this clonotype was seen many times. The gene calls are TRBV30 and TRBJ1-1; D unresolved. The CDR3 is 12 amino acids. Trimming took 5 bases from V and 0 from J, leaving 7 bases between them. From germline, CDR1 is GTSNPN and CDR2 SVGIG (reference sequence). CDR3 DNA sequence: TGTGCCTGGGACGGGATGAACACTGAAGCTTTCTTT. It yields the protein CAWDGMNTEAFF. Full variable domain (rest looked up from reference TRBV30 and TRBJ1-1): SQTIHQWPATLVQPVGSPLSLECTVEGTSNPNLYWYRQAAGRGLQLLFYSVGIGQISSEVPQNLSASRPQDRQFILSSKKLLLSDSGFYLCAWDGMNTEAFFGQGTRLTVV.

Regarding this clonotype: Possible read error: a much larger clone is one base away. This CDR3 fails to terminate in the conserved phenylalanine or tryptophan, so it likely reflects a read error. V and J are TRBV7-2 and TRBJ2-7, with D perhaps matching TRBD1 (6 bases). The CDR3 contains 14 residues. CDR1 SGHTA and CDR2 FQGNSA come from the germline V gene. Trimming left V 3 bases short and J 4 bases short, with 13 bases between. The CDR3 DNA reads as TGTGCCAGCAGCTTGGGGACACAAGGGTACGAGCAGTACTCC. Translating it yields CASSLGTQGYEQYS.

This clonotype was seen ten or more times. The CDR3 DNA sequence: TGCAGTGCGGGCAGCAGGGTTGAGTACGAGCAGTACTTC. This codes for CSAGSRVEYEQYF. V is TRBV20-1 and J is TRBJ2-7; tentatively, D is TRBD1 (5 bases). Germline values: CDR1 DFQATT, CDR2 SNEGSKA (reference sequence). There are 13 residues in the CDR3. The ends were cut back, 6 bases at V and 4 bases at J, with 16 bases in the middle.

This clonotype has ten or more counts. The rearrangement links TRBV12-3 or TRBV12-4 to TRBJ1-2, with 9 positions matching TRBD1. The CDR3 loop spans 14 amino acids. J lost 3 bases, V lost 5 bases, and 4 bases had no gene match. This CDR3 is CASSPTGGDYGYTF. The DNA for the CDR3 is TGTGCCAGCAGTCCCACAGGGGGCGACTATGGCTACACCTTC.

Note on this clonotype: A much larger clone is a single base away; this may be a read error. The chain recombines TRBV6-5 with TRBJ2-3; 9 nucleotides agree with TRBD1. CDR1 is MNHEY, CDR2 SVGAGI, per germline. The CDR3 runs to 16 residues. Here the CDR3 DNA reads TGTGCCAGCAGGTCTGGTCCGGGACAGGGAACTGATACGCAGTGTTTT. It yields the protein CASRSGPGQGTDTQCF.

This clonotype was counted at least ten times. V gene TRBV7-9 combines with J gene TRBJ1-1, with 10 nucleotides matching TRBD1. The CDR3 spans 13 residues. Per germline, CDR1 SEHNR and CDR2 FQNEAQ (reference sequence). V trimming: 4 bases; J trimming: 11 bases; junction bases outside the gene matches: 7. CDR3 bases: TGTGCCAGCAGCTGGGGACAGGGGATCGATGCTTTCTTT. Its protein product is CASSWGQGIDAFF.

This clonotype was detected a few times. J is TRBJ2-1 and V is TRBV7-9, with 7 bases fitting TRBD2. The V and J ends lost 3 bases and 2 bases, in that order; junction bases with no gene match: 13. This CDR3 region has 18 residues. CDR1 is SEHNR, CDR2 FQNEAQ, per germline (reference sequence). The CDR3: CASSFGFDVGGTYNEQFF. DNA of the CDR3: TGTGCCAGCAGCTTTGGGTTTGATGTCGGGGGGACCTACAATGAGCAGTTCTTC. Full variable domain (rest looked up from reference TRBV7-9 and TRBJ2-1): DTGVSQNPRHKITKRGQNVTFRCDPISEHNRLYWYRQTLGQGPEFLTYFQNEAQLEKSRLLSDRFSAERPKGSFSTLEIQRTEQGDSAMYLCASSFGFDVGGTYNEQFFGPGTRLTVL.

In regard to this clonotype: This may stem from a read error, because a much larger clone lies one nucleotide away. The J gene is TRBJ1-5, the V gene TRBV6-2 or TRBV6-3; unclear D gene. The CDR3 runs to 15 residues. CDR1 is MNHEY and CDR2 is SVGEGT in the germline V gene. CDR3 residues: CASSLGGFSSQPQHF. CDR3 in DNA: TGTGCCAGCAGTCTGGGAGGGTTTAGCAGTCAGCCCCAGCATTTT.

V and J are TRBV20-1 and TRBJ1-1, with 7 bases identical to TRBD1. The J segment lost 4 bases and the V segment lost 6 bases, leaving 14 bases of the junction unmatched. The CDR3 is 15 amino acids. CDR1 is DFQATT, CDR2 SNEGSKA, per germline (reference sequence). The DNA for the CDR3 is TGCAGTGCGGAGCCACAGGGGCAACAAATCACTGAAGCTTTCTTT. Amino acids: CSAEPQGQQITEAFF.

This clonotype was seen repeatedly, ten times or more. The chain has TRBV12-3 or TRBV12-4 and TRBJ2-4, with D unresolved. V was cut by 5 bases and J by 0 bases, with 5 bases left in between. The CDR3 length is 13 residues. In DNA, the CDR3 is TGTGCCAGCAGTGGGGTAGCCAAAAACATTCAGTACTTC. Translated, it gives CASSGVAKNIQYF.

The rearrangement joins TRBV3-2 to TRBJ2-3; whether TRBD2, the table's D call, matches the DNA was not checked. TRBV3-2 is assigned pseudogene status. The CDR3 runs 18 residues. DNA of the CDR3: TGTGCCAGCAGCCACACCCTCTCTGGCGGGGGTCCTTGGGATACGCAGTATTTT. It encodes CASSHTLSGGGPWDTQYF.